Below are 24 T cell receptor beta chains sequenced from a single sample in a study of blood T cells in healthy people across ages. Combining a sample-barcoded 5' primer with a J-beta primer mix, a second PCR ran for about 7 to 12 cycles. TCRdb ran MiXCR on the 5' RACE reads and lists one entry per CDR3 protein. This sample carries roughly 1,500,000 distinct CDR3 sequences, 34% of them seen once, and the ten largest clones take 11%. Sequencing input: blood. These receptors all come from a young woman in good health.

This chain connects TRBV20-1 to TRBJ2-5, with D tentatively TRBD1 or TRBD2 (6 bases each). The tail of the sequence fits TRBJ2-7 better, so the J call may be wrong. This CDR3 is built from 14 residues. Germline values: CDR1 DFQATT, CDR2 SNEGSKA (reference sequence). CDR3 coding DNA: TGCAGTGCTAGGGACGGGGGCGGGCACGACGAGCAGTACTTC. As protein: CSARDGGGHDEQYF.

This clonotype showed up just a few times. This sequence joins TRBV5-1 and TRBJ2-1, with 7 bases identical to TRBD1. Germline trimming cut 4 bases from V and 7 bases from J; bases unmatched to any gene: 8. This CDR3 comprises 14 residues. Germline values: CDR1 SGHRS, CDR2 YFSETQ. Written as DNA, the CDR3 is TGCGCCAGCAGCACCGGGACAGAAGGAAATGAGCAGTTCTTC. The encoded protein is CASSTGTEGNEQFF.

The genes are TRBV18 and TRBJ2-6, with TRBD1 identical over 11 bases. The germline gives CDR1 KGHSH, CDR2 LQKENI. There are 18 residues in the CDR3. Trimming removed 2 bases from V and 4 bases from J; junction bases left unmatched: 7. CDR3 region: CASSPIGQGALGANVLTF. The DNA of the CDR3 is TGTGCCAGCTCACCAATCGGACAGGGGGCGCTGGGGGCCAACGTCCTGACTTTC.

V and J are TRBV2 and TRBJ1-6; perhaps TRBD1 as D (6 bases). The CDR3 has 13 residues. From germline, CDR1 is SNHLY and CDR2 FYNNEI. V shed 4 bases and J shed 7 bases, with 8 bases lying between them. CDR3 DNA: TGTGCCAGCAGTGGGACAGTCAATTCACCCCTCCACTTT. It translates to CASSGTVNSPLHF. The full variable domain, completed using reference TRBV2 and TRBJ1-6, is EPEVTQTPSHQVTQMGQEVILRCVPISNHLYFYWYRQILGQKVEFLVSFYNNEISEKSEIFDDQFSVERPDGSNFTLKIRSTKLEDSAMYFCASSGTVNSPLHFGNGTRLTVT.

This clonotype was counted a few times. Here the CDR3 DNA reads TGCAGTGCCAAGGCCCCGCGGGGGGTCTGGGGCTACACCTTC. It codes for CSAKAPRGVWGYTF. The chain links TRBV20-1 to TRBJ1-2, with D possibly being TRBD1 (5 bases). The CDR3 consists of 14 residues. Trimming removed 6 bases at V and 8 bases at J, with 22 bases between. CDR1 is DFQATT and CDR2 is SNEGSKA in the germline V gene (reference sequence).

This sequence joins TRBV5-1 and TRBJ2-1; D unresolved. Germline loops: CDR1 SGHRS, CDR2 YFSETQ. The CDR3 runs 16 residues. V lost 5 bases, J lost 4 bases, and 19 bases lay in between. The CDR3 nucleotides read TGCGCCAGCAGGCACCTCCTAGGGCCCCCTTACAATGAGCAGTTCTTC. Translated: CASRHLLGPPYNEQFF. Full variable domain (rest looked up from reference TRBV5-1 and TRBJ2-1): KAGVTQTPRYLIKTRGQQVTLSCSPISGHRSVSWYQQTPGQGLQFLFEYFSETQRNKGNFPGRFSGRQFSNSRSEMNVSTLELGDSALYLCASRHLLGPPYNEQFFGPGTRLTVL.

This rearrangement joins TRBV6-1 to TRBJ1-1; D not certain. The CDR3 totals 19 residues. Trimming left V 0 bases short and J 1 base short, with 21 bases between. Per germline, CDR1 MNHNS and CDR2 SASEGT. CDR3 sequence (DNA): TGTGCCAGCAGTGAAGCGCTTCGAGGAGCAGTAAATAAGAACACTGAAGCTTTCTTT. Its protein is CASSEALRGAVNKNTEAFF.

CDR3 amino acids: CASSQVRGIKNIQYF. The DNA of the CDR3 is TGTGCCAGCAGCCAAGTTAGGGGAATCAAAAACATTCAGTACTTC. The gene calls are TRBV3-1 and TRBJ2-4; TRBD1 might be the D (5 bases). Trimming took 1 base from V and 3 from J, leaving 10 bases between them. The CDR3 sequence is 15 residues long. The germline V gene has CDR1 LGHDT and CDR2 YNNKEL (reference sequence).

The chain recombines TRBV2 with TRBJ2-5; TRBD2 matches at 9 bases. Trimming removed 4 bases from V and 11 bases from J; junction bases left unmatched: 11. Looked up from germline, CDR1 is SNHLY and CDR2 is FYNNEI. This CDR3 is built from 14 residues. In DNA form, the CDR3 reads TGTGCCAGCAGTGCTCAGCGGGGGGCGGGAGAGCAGTACTTC. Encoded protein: CASSAQRGAGEQYF.

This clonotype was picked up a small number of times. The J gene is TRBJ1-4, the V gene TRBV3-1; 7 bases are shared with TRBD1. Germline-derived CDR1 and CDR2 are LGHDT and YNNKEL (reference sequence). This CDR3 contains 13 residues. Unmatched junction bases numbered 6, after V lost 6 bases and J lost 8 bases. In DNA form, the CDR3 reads TGTGCCAGCAGTCAACGGACAGGAGAAAAACTGTTTTTT. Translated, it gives CASSQRTGEKLFF.

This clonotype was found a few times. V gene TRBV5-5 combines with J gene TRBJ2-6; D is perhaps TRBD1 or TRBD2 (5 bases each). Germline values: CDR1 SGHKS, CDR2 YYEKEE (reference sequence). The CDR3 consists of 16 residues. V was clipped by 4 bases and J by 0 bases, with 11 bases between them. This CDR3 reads CASSRDRLSGANVLTF. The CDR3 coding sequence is TGTGCCAGCAGCCGGGACCGACTCTCTGGGGCCAACGTCCTGACTTTC.

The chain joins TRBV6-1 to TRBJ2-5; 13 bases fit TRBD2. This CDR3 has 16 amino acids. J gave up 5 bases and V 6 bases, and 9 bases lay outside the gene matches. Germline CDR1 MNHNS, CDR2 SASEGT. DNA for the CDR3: TGTGCCAGCAGCAAACTAGCGGGAGGGGGTAAGGAGACCCAGTACTTC. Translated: CASSKLAGGGKETQYF.

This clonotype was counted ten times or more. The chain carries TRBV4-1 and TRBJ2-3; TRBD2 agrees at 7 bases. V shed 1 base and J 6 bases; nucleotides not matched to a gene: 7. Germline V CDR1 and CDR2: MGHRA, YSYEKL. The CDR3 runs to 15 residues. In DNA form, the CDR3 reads TGCGCCAGCAGCCAAGTAGCGGGCTCAGCTGATACGCAGTATTTT. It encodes CASSQVAGSADTQYF.

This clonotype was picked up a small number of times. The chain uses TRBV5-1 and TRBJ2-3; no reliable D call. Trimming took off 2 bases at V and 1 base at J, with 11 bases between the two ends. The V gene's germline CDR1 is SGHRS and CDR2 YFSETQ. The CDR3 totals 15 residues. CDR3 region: CASSFYVARTDTQYF. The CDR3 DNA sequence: TGCGCCAGCAGCTTTTACGTCGCCCGCACAGATACGCAGTATTTT.

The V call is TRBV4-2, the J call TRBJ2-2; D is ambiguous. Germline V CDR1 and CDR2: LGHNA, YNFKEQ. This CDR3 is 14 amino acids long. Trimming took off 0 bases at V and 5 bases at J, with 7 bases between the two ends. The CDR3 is CASSQEGRTGELFF. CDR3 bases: TGTGCCAGCAGCCAAGAGGGCCGAACCGGGGAGCTGTTTTTT.

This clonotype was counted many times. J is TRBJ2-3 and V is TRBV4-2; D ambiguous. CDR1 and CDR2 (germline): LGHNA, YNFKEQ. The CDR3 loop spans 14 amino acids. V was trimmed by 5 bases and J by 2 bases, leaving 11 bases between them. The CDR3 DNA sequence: TGTGCCAGCAGCGCACCTGAGGACACAGATACGCAGTATTTT. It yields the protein CASSAPEDTDTQYF.

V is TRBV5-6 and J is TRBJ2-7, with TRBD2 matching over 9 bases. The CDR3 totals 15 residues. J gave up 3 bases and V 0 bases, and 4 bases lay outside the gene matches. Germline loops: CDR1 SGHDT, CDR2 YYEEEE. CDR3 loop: CASSLGGGAHYEQYF. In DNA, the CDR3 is TGTGCCAGCAGCTTGGGCGGGGGGGCTCACTACGAGCAGTACTTC.

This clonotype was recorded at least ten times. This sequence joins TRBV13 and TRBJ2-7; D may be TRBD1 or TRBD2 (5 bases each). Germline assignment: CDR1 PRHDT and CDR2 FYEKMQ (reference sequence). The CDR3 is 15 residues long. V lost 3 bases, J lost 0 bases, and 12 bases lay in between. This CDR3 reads CASSFLTGGSYEQYF. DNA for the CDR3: TGTGCCAGCAGCTTTCTGACTGGGGGCTCCTACGAGCAGTACTTC.

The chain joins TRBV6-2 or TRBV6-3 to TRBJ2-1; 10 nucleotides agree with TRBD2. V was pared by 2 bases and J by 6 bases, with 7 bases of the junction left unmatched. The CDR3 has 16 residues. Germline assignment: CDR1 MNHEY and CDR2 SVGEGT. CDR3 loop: CASSYALAGVSNEQFF. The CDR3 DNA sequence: TGTGCCAGCAGTTACGCCCTAGCGGGGGTCTCCAATGAGCAGTTCTTC.

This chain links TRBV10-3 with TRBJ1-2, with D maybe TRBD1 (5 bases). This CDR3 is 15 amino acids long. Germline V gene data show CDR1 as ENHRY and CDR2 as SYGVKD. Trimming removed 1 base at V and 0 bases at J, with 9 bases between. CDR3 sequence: CAISELGVANYGYTF. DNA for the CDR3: TGTGCCATCAGTGAGTTAGGGGTCGCTAACTATGGCTACACCTTC.

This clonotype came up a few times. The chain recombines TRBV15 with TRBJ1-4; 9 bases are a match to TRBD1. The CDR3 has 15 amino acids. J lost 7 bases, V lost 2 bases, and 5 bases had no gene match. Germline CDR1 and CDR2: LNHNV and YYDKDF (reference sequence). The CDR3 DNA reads TGTGCCACCAGCAGACAGACAGGGGGTGGTGAAAAACTGTTTTTT. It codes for CATSRQTGGGEKLFF.

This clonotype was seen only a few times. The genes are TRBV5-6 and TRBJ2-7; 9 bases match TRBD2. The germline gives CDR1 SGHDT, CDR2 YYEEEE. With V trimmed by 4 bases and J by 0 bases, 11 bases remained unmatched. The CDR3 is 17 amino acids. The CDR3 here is CASSTDPRGGSSYEQYF. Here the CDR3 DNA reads TGTGCCAGCAGCACGGACCCGCGGGGGGGTTCCTCCTACGAGCAGTACTTC. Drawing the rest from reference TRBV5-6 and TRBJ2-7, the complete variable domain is DAGVTQSPTHLIKTRGQQVTLRCSPKSGHDTVSWYQQALGQGPQFIFQYYEEEERQRGNFPDRFSGHQFPNYSSELNVNALLLGDSALYLCASSTDPRGGSSYEQYFGPGTRLTVT.

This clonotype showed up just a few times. In DNA form, the CDR3 reads TGCAGCGTTGAGGGGAGCGCAAATGAGCAGTTCTTC. Protein product: CSVEGSANEQFF. The V gene is TRBV29-1, the J gene TRBJ2-1; D is possibly TRBD2 (5 bases). This CDR3 comprises 12 residues. Germline CDR1 is SQVTM and CDR2 is ANQGSEA. V shed 3 bases and J shed 7 bases, with 10 bases lying between them.

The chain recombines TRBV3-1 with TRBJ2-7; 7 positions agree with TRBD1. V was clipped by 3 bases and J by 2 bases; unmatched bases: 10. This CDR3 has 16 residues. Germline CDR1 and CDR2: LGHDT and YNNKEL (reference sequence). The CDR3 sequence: CASSHLQGFVAYEQYF. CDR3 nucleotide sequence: TGTGCCAGCAGCCACCTACAGGGGTTCGTCGCCTACGAGCAGTACTTC.